One T cell receptor (beta chain) is described in this entry. These data are taken from a study of control samples from healthy donors and cancer patients. V gave up 7 bases and J gave up 2 bases, with 17 bases separating them. Germline V lookup: CDR1 MNHNY, CDR2 SVGAGI (reference sequence). The CDR3 spans 15 residues. Clones were sequenced by immunoSEQ multiplex PCR, and TCRdb holds only the in-frame ones, with some missing. Of approximately 140,000 clones detected, roughly 92% appear once; the ten largest clones hold about 11%. This chain connects TRBV6-6 to TRBJ1-2; no definite D call. This TCR was recovered from a man aged 25-40 years in good health. Sequences were obtained from blood. The CDR3 loop is CASTHDGISNYGYTF. CDR3 coding DNA: TGTGCCAGCACCCACGACGGGATCTCGAACTATGGCTACACCTTC.